These 7 T cell receptor beta chains were all obtained from the same sample, sequenced in a study of cytotoxic CD8 clonotypes in ibrutinib-treated CLL. Produced via immunoSEQ multiplex PCR; TCRdb's table is partial and in-frame only. Of about 200,000 clones in the sample, nearly 80% were seen once. The starting material was PBMCs, obtained after 12 months of ibrutinib treatment. These receptors all come from a human donor with chronic lymphocytic leukemia.

This clone was seen a handful of times. The chain links TRBV7-2 to TRBJ2-7; 8 bases line up with TRBD2. This CDR3 is 15 amino acids long. Germline CDR1 is SGHTA and CDR2 is FQGNSA. V was clipped by 5 bases and J by 2 bases; unmatched bases: 8. CDR3 coding DNA: TGTGCCAGCAGCCTTCAGCGGGGGCCAACCTACGAGCAGTACTTC. Translating gives CASSLQRGPTYEQYF.

V usage is TRBV7-9 and J usage is TRBJ2-7, with 9 bases identical to TRBD1. Germline V gene lookup returns CDR1 SEHNR and CDR2 FQNEAQ (reference sequence). CDR3 size: 14 residues. The junction had 4 bases not matched to a gene; V was cut back by 3 bases and J by 4 bases. CDR3 sequence: CASSLGQGGYEQYF. In DNA form, the CDR3 reads TGTGCCAGCAGCTTGGGACAGGGTGGGTACGAGCAGTACTTC.

The chain couples TRBV5-1 to TRBJ2-3; D is unresolved. Per the germline V gene, CDR1 is SGHRS and CDR2 is YFSETQ. V shed 2 bases and J shed 2 bases, with 9 bases lying between them. CDR3 length: 14 amino acids. CDR3 nucleotide sequence: TGCGCCAGCAGCTTTGGGCACATCACAGATACGCAGTATTTT. Its protein is CASSFGHITDTQYF.

Ten or more counts support this clone. The chain recombines TRBV27 with TRBJ2-7; tentatively, D is TRBD2 (5 bases). Germline CDR1 and CDR2: MNHEY and SMNVEV (reference sequence). The ends were cut back, 5 bases at V and 5 bases at J, with 19 bases in the middle. The CDR3 is 15 residues long. CDR3: CASSPTAPSGNEQYF. The CDR3 bases are TGTGCCAGCAGTCCCACCGCTCCTTCGGGGAACGAGCAGTACTTC.

This rearrangement joins TRBV30 to TRBJ2-5; unclear D gene. The V end was cut by 0 bases, the J end by 3 bases, with 8 bases between. The germline V gene has CDR1 GTSNPN and CDR2 SVGIG (reference sequence). The CDR3 is 13 residues long. The CDR3 bases are TGTGCCTGGAGTGTACCCTGGGAAGAGACCCAGTACTTC. It yields the protein CAWSVPWEETQYF. The full variable domain, its missing parts supplied by reference TRBV30 and TRBJ2-5, is SQTIHQWPATLVQPVGSPLSLECTVEGTSNPNLYWYRQAAGRGLQLLFYSVGIGQISSEVPQNLSASRPQDRQFILSSKKLLLSDSGFYLCAWSVPWEETQYFGPGTRLLVL.

The rearrangement links TRBV27 to TRBJ2-1; 8 bases agree with TRBD1. Unmatched junction bases numbered 2, after V lost 6 bases and J lost 7 bases. From germline, CDR1 is MNHEY and CDR2 SMNVEV (reference sequence). The CDR3 totals 12 residues. CDR3 loop: CASRRTGNEQFF. DNA for the CDR3: TGTGCCAGCAGGCGGACAGGGAATGAGCAGTTCTTC.

The chain joins TRBV2 to TRBJ1-6; 7 bases agree with TRBD1. Germline values: CDR1 SNHLY, CDR2 FYNNEI. This CDR3 region has 13 residues. V was pared by 3 bases and J by 9 bases, with 2 bases of the junction left unmatched. CDR3 in DNA: TGTGCCAGCAGTGAGCCAGGGGGTTCACCCCTCCACTTT. Its translation is CASSEPGGSPLHF.